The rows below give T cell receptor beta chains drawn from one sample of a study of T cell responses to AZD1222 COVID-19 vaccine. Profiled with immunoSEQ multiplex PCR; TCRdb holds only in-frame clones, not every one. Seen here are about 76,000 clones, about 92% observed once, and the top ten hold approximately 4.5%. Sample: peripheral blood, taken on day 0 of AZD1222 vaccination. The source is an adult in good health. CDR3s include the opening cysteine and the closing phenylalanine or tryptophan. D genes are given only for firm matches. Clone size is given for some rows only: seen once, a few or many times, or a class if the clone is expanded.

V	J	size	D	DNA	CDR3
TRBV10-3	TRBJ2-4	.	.	TGTGCCATCAGTGAGTCGCTCTTCCCGGGGTTAGCCAAAAACATTCAGTACTTC	CAISESLFPGLAKNIQYF
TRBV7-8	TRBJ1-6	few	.	TGTGCCAGCAGGTGGGACCAGGAGGGATCACCCCTCCACTTT	CASRWDQEGSPLHF
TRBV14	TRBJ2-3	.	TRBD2	TGTGCCAGCAGCCTCCGACCCGGACTAGCCCACAGCACAGATACGCAGTATTTT	CASSLRPGLAHSTDTQYF
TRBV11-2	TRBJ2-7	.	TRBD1	TGTGCCAGCAGCCCTGACAGGGAAAAAGGGCAGTACTTC	CASSPDREKGQYF
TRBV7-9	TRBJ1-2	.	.	TGTGCCAGCAGCGTCTCGACTGGGGACTATGGCTACACCTTC	CASSVSTGDYGYTF
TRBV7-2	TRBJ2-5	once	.	TGTGCCAGCAGCCCTCACAAGCAAGAGACCCAGTACTTC	CASSPHKQETQYF
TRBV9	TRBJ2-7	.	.	TGTGCCAGCAGCGCCTCTATATTGGGCGAGCAGTACTTC	CASSASILGEQYF
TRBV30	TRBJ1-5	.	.	TGTGCCTGGATGGAGGGGAGCAATCAGCCCCAGCATTTT	CAWMEGSNQPQHF
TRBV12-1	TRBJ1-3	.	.	TGTGCCAGCAGCCCTACGGCGGGGTCATTAGGAAACACCATATATTTT	CASSPTAGSLGNTIYF
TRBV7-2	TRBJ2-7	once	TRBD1	TGTGCCAGCAGCGAAAGAGACAGGGTTCGGTACGAGCAGTACTTC	CASSERDRVRYEQYF
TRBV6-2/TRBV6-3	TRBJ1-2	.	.	TGTGCCAGCAGTACTGACCTCTATGGCTACACCTTC	CASSTDLYGYTF
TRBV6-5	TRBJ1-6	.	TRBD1	TGTGCCAGCGGGGGAGGGGGCGGAGGTAATTCACCCCTCCACTTT	CASGGGGGGNSPLHF
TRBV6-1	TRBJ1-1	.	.	TGTGCCAGCAGTGAACTAATCTCTGAAGCTTTCTTT	CASSELISEAFF
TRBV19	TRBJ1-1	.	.	TGTGCCAGTAGTAAGAGGGGAAGTTTTAGAGGGGGACGGACTGAAGCTTTCTTT	CASSKRGSFRGGRTEAFF
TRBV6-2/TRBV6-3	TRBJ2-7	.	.	TGTGCCAGCAGTTCGGACACCGGTTACGAGCAGTACTTC	CASSSDTGYEQYF
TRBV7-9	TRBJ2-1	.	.	TGTGCCAGCAGCTTTGGCAGGGAAGTTCTTTACAATGAGCAGTTCTTC	CASSFGREVLYNEQFF
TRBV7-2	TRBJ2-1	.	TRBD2	TGTGCCAGCAGCCCACTAGCGGGAGGGAATGGCAGGGTGTTCTTC	CASSPLAGGNGRVFF
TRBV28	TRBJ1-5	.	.	TGTGCCAGCAGTGAGGGCCGCGATCAGCCCCAGCATTTT	CASSEGRDQPQHF
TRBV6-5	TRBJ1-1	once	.	TGTGCCAGCAGTTACGAGTGGGGGGCCAACACTGAAGCTTTCTTT	CASSYEWGANTEAFF
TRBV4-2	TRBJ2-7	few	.	TGTGCCAGCAGCCAAGAACCCTGGAACCCAGGCTACGAGCAGTACTTC	CASSQEPWNPGYEQYF
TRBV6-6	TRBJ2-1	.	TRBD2	TGTGCCAGCAGTTCCACTAGCGGGTACAATGAGCAGTTCTTC	CASSSTSGYNEQFF
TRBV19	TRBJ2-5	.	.	TGTGCCAGTAGTCTACTCGGGACGGTAGGGGAGACCCAGTACTTC	CASSLLGTVGETQYF
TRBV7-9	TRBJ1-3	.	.	TGTGCCAGCAGCCCAAGGGGGTACACCATATATTTT	CASSPRGYTIYF
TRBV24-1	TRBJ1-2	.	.	TGTGCCACCAGTGATGCTAACAGGGAACACACCTTC	CATSDANREHTF
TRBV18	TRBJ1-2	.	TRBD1	TGTGCCAGCTACCGGACAGGGACGGGCTACACCTTC	CASYRTGTGYTF
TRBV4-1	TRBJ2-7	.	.	TGCGCCAGCAGCCAAGATCATGGGTACGAGCAGTACTTC	CASSQDHGYEQYF
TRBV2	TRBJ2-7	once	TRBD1	TGTGCCAGCGGGGGTACAGGGGAAGGCGAGCAGTACTTC	CASGGTGEGEQYF
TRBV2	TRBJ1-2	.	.	TGTGCCAGCAGTGGACAGGTTTTCTATGGCTACACCTTC	CASSGQVFYGYTF
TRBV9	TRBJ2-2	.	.	TGTGCCAGCAGCGTAGCGGGCTCACGGGTGGCGCCCGGGGAGCTGTTTTTT	CASSVAGSRVAPGELFF
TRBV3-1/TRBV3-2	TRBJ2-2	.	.	TGTGCCAGCAGCCAAGGAATGGGGGAGCTGTTTTTT	CASSQGMGELFF
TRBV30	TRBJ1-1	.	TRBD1	TGTGCCTGGAGTGCCCCAAACAGGGGTAGCACTGAAGCTTTCTTT	CAWSAPNRGSTEAFF
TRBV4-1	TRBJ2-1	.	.	TGCGCCAGCAGCCTATCCCTTGGTGCCAGACTTCCATGGGAGCAGTTCTTC	CASSLSLGARLPWEQFF
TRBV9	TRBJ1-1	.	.	TGTGCCAGCAGTCCGACCCTAGACACTGAAGCTTTCTTT	CASSPTLDTEAFF
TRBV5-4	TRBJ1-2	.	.	TGTGCCAGCAGCTTGGAGTGGTCCCCTCTGTACACCTTC	CASSLEWSPLYTF
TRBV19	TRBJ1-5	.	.	TGTGCCACAATGGGGGAGAATCAGCCCCAGCATTTT	CATMGENQPQHF
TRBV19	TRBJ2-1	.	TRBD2	TGTGCCAGGCACGGAGCGGGAGGCCCGAGGGAGCAGTTCTTC	CARHGAGGPREQFF
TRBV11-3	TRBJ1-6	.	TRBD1	TGTGCCAGCAGCTATGGACAGGGGAACTCACCCCTCCACTTT	CASSYGQGNSPLHF
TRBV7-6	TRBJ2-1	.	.	TGTGCCAGCAGCCGACTAGGCCGCTCCTACAATGAGCAGTTCTTC	CASSRLGRSYNEQFF
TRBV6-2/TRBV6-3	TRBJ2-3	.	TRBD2	TGTGCCAGCAGTCAGACGGGGCGGGGGTTCACAGATACGCAGTATTTT	CASSQTGRGFTDTQYF
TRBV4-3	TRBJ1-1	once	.	TGCGCCAGCAGCCCTTACTCAGGGATGAACACTGAAGCTTTCTTT	CASSPYSGMNTEAFF
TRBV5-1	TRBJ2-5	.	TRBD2	TGCGCCAGCAGCTTGAGGGGTCTAGCGGGGCGGGGCCAAGAGACCCAGTACTTC	CASSLRGLAGRGQETQYF
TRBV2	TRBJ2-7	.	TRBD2	TGTGCCAGCAGGCTTCAGGGAGGGGCCTACGAGCAGTACTTC	CASRLQGGAYEQYF
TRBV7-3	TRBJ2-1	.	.	TGTGCCAGCAGCCCCCGGGGGGCGCAACACAATGAGCAGTTCTTC	CASSPRGAQHNEQFF
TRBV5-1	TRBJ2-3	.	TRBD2	TGCGCCAGCAGCTCGGCAGGGGCTAGCGGGGGACGCACAGATACGCAGTATTTT	CASSSAGASGGRTDTQYF
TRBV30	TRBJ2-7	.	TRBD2	TGTGCCTCAAACCTTCCCGGGGGGGCCTACGAGCAGTACTTC	CASNLPGGAYEQYF
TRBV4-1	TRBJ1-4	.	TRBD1	TGCGCCAGCAGCCAGGGGGGACAGGGGGCAAATGAAAAACTGTTTTTT	CASSQGGQGANEKLFF
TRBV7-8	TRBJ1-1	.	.	TGTGCCAGCAGCGCGCGATGGGGGAACACTGAAGCTTTCTTT	CASSARWGNTEAFF
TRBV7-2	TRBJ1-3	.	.	TGTGCCAGCGCGGGTAGCTCTGGAAACACCATATATTTT	CASAGSSGNTIYF
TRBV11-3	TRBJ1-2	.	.	TGTGCCAGCAGCGGCGAGGGAGGCTACACCTTC	CASSGEGGYTF
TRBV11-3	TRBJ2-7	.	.	TGTGCCAGCAGCTTAGAAGGTCAGTTGTCTTACGAGCAGTACTTC	CASSLEGQLSYEQYF
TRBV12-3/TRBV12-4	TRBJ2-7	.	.	TGTGCCAGCAGTTTAAACGAGCAGTACTTC	CASSLNEQYF
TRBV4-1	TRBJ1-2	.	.	TGCGCCAGCAGCCTGCAGGGTTATGGCTACACCTTC	CASSLQGYGYTF
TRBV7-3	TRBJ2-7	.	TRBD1	TGTGCCAGCAGCACAGAGGGGGGACAGGGCTACGAGCAGTACTTC	CASSTEGGQGYEQYF
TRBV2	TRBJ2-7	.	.	TGTGCCAGCAGTTGGGACAGTGGGGGGTACTACGAGCAGTACTTC	CASSWDSGGYYEQYF
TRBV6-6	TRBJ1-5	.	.	TGTGCCAGCAACCCAACAGGCAGCAATCAGCCCCAGCATTTT	CASNPTGSNQPQHF
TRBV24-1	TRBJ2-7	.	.	TGTGCCACCAAGGAATACGAGCAGTACTTC	CATKEYEQYF
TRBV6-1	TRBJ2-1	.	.	TGTGCCAGCAGTGAGGGCGCGTCCTACAATGAGCAGTTCTTC	CASSEGASYNEQFF